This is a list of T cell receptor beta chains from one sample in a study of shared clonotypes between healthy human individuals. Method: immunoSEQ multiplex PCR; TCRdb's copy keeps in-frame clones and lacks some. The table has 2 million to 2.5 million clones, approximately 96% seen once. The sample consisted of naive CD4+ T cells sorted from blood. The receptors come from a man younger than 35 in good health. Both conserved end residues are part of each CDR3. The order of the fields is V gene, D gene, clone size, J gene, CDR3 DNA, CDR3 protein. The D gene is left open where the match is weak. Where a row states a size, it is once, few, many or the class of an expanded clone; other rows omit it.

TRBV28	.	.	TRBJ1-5	TGTGCCAGCAGTTTATTGGGCAGGGCGCAGCCCCAGCATTTT	CASSLLGRAQPQHF
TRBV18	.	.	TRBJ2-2	TGTGCCAGCTCACCAATGCCCTCTGGCGGACGGAACACCGGGGAGCTGTTTTTT	CASSPMPSGGRNTGELFF
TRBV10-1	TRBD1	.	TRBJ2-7	TGCGCCAGCAGTCGGACAGGGGTTGGCGAGCAGTACTTC	CASSRTGVGEQYF
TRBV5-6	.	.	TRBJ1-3	TGTGCCAGCAGCCCCACCGGGGCGGGAAACACCATATATTTT	CASSPTGAGNTIYF
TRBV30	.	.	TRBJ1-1	TGTGCCTGGAGTGAGGTGAGGAACACTGAAGCTTTCTTT	CAWSEVRNTEAFF
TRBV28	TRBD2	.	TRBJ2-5	TGTGCCAGCAGCCCGGGACTAGCGTTGGAGACCCAGTACTTC	CASSPGLALETQYF
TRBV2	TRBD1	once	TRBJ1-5	TGTGCCAGCACCGACGGACAGGGGGAACAGCCCCAGCATTTT	CASTDGQGEQPQHF
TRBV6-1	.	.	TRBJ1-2	TGTGCCAGCAGTGAAGGTCGCGACTTGGGCGGCTACACCTTC	CASSEGRDLGGYTF
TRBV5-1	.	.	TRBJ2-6	TGCGCCAGCAGCTCGGGACCGGAGCTCGGGGCCAACGTCCTGACTTTC	CASSSGPELGANVLTF
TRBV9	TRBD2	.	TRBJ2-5	TGTGCCAGCAGCGTAGGTCTAGCGGTCCAAGAGACCCAGTACTTC	CASSVGLAVQETQYF
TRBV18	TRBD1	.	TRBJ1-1	TGTGCCAGCTCACCTCGAACAGGGGCCACTGAAGCTTTCTTT	CASSPRTGATEAFF
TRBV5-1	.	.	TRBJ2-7	TGCGCCAGCACTCTGACGGACGGAGCCTACGAGCAGTACTTC	CASTLTDGAYEQYF
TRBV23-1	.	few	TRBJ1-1	TGCGCCAGCAGTCACCCGGGGTGTTCCAGGGCCTGGGTCACTGAAGCTTTCTTT	CASSHPGCSRAWVTEAFF
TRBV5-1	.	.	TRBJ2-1	TGCGCCAGCAGCGAGGGCCCCCTCCGGGAGCAGTTCTTC	CASSEGPLREQFF
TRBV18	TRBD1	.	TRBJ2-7	TGTGCCAGCTCCCAGGGGACAGGGGGCTGGGACGAGCAGTACTTC	CASSQGTGGWDEQYF
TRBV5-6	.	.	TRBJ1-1	TGTGCCAGCAGCCTAGAACGGATGAACACTGAAGCTTTCTTT	CASSLERMNTEAFF
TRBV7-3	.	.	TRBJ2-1	TGTGCCAGCAGCTTAATGTCTGGGGATAACAATGAGCAGTTCTTC	CASSLMSGDNNEQFF
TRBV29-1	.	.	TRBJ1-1	TGCAGCGTTGAAGACCCGCAACAGAACACTGAAGCTTTCTTT	CSVEDPQQNTEAFF
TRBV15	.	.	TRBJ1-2	TGTGCCACCAGCAGGCGGGCCTTCTCGGACTATGGCTACACCTTC	CATSRRAFSDYGYTF
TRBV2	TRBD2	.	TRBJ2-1	TGTGCCAGCAGTGAAGCGCGACTAGCGTCCTACAATGAGCAGTTCTTC	CASSEARLASYNEQFF
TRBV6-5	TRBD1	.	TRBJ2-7	TGTGCCAGCAGTCCCCCACAGGGGGCCCCGTACGAGCAGTACTTC	CASSPPQGAPYEQYF
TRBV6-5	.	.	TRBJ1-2	TGTGCCAGCAGTTTACAGGGTTATAACTATGGCTACACCTTC	CASSLQGYNYGYTF
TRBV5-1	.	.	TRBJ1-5	TGCGCCAGCAGCCTTCAGGGAGGTAGCAATCAGCCCCAGCATTTT	CASSLQGGSNQPQHF
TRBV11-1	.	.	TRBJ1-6	TGTGCCAGCAGCTTAGCGTATGGAAACCTTAATTCACCCCTCCACTTT	CASSLAYGNLNSPLHF
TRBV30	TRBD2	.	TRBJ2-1	TGTGCCTGGACTTGGAAGACTAGCGGGAGTAAAAATGAGCAGTTCTTC	CAWTWKTSGSKNEQFF
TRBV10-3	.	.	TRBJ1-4	TGTGCCGCAAGCGGTGGAGTGGGTGAAAAACTGTTTTTT	CAASGGVGEKLFF
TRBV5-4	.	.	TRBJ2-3	TGTGCCAGCAGCTCCCGGACCCAGATCAACACGCAGTATTTT	CASSSRTQINTQYF
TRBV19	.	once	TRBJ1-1	TGTGCCAGTAGCCGGGAAGGTCGTGGCACTGAAGCTTTCTTT	CASSREGRGTEAFF
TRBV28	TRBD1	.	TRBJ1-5	TGTGCCAGCTGCGACAGGGTCCCCAATCAGCCCCAGCATTTT	CASCDRVPNQPQHF
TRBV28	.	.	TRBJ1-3	TGTGCCAGCAGTTTCGGACGCAGCGGAAACACCATATATTTT	CASSFGRSGNTIYF
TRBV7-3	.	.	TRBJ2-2	TGTGCCAGCAGCACCGCCGGGGACACCGGGGAGCTGTTTTTT	CASSTAGDTGELFF
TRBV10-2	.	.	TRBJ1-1	TGCGCCAGCAGTGAGCGGGGAGGGGGAACGACAGAAACTGAAGCTTTCTTT	CASSERGGGTTETEAFF
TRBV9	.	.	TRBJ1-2	TGTGCCAGCAGCCCGTCCCTCGGCTCTAACTATGGCTACACCTTC	CASSPSLGSNYGYTF
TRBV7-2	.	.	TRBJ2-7	TGTGCCAGCAGCTTAGGGAGCTACGAGCAGTACTTC	CASSLGSYEQYF
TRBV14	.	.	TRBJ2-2	TGTGCCAGCAGCCAAGGAAAGGGGTGGTGGACCGGGGAGCTGTTTTTT	CASSQGKGWWTGELFF
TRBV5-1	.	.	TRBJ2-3	TGCGCCAGCAGCTTCGGGCCTGAAGGAGATACGCAGTATTTT	CASSFGPEGDTQYF